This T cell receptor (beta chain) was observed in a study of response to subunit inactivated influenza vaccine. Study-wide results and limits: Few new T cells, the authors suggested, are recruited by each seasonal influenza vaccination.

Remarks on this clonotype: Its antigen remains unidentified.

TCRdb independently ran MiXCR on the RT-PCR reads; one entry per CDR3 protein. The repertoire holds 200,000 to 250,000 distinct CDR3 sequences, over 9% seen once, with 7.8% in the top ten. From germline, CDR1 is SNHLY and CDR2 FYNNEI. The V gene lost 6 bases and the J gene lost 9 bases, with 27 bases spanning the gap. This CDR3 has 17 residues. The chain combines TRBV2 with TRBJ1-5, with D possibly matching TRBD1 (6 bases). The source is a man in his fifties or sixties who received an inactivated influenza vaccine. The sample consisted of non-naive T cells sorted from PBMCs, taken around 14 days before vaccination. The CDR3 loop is CASSPTGGARQDRPQHF. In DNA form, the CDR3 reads TGTGCCAGCAGCCCCACCGGGGGGGCGCGGCAGGATCGGCCCCAGCATTTT.